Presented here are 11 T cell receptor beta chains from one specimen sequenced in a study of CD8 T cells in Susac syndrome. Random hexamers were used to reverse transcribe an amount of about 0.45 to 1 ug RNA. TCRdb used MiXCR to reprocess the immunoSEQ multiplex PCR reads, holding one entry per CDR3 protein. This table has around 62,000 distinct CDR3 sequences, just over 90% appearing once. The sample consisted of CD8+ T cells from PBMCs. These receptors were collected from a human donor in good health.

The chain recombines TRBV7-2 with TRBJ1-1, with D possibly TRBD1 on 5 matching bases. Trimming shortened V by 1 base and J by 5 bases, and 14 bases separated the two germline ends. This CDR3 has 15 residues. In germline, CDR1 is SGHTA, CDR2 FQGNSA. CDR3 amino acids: CASSLVFRGSTEAFF. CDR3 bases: TGTGCCAGCAGCTTAGTATTTAGGGGAAGTACTGAAGCTTTCTTT.

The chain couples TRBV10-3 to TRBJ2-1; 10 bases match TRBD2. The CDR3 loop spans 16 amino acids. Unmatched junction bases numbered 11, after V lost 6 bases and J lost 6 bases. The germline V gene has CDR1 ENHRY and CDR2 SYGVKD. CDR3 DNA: TGTGCCATCAGGAAGGCACTAGCGGGGTGGGGCAATGAGCAGTTCTTC. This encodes CAIRKALAGWGNEQFF.

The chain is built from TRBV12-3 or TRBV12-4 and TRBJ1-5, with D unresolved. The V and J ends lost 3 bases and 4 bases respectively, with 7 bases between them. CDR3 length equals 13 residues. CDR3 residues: CASSLEKNQPQHF. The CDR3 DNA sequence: TGTGCCAGCAGTTTGGAGAAAAATCAGCCCCAGCATTTT.

This CDR3 is CASSSGGTGNTGELFF. The CDR3 coding sequence is TGTGCCAGCAGTAGCGGGGGGACGGGGAACACCGGGGAGCTGTTTTTT. The gene calls are TRBV7-8 and TRBJ2-2, with 10 bases aligning to TRBD2. J lost 1 base, V lost 6 bases, and 5 bases had no gene match. The CDR3 is 16 amino acids. Germline loops: CDR1 SGHVS, CDR2 FQNEAQ.

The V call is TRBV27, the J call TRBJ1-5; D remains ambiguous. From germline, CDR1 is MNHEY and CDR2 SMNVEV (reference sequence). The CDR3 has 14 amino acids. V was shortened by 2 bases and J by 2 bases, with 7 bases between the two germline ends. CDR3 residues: CASSLQQGNQPQHF. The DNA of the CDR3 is TGTGCCAGCAGTTTACAGCAGGGCAATCAGCCCCAGCATTTT.

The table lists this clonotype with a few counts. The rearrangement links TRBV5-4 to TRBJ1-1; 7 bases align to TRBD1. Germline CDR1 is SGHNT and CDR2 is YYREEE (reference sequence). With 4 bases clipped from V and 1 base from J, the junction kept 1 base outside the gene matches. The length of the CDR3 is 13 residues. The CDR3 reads CASSRTGNTEAFF. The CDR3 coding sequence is TGTGCCAGCAGCCGGACAGGGAACACTGAAGCTTTCTTT.

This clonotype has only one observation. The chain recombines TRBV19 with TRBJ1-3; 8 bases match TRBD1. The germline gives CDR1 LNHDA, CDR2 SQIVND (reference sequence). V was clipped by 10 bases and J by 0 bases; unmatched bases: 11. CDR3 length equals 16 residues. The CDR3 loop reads CATKDRATSSGNTIYF. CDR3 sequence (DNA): TGTGCCACCAAGGACAGGGCGACCAGCTCTGGAAACACCATATATTTT.

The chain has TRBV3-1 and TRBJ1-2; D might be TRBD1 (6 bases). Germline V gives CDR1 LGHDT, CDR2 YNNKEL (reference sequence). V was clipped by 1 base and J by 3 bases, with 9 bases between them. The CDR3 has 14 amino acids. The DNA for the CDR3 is TGTGCCAGCAGCCAAGTCGGGGGCGACTATGGCTACACCTTC. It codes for CASSQVGGDYGYTF.

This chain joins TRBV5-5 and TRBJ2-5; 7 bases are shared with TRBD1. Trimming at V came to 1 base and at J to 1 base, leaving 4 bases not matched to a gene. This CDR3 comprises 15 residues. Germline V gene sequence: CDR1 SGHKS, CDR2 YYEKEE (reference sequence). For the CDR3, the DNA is TGTGCCAGCAGCTTGTTTAGGGGGCGCCAAGAGACCCAGTACTTC. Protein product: CASSLFRGRQETQYF.

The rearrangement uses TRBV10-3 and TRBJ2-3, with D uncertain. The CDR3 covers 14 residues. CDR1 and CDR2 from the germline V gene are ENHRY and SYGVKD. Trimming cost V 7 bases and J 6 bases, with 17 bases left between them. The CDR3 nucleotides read TGTGCCATCATGAGTTCCCAGAATCAGGATACGCAGTATTTT. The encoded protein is CAIMSSQNQDTQYF.

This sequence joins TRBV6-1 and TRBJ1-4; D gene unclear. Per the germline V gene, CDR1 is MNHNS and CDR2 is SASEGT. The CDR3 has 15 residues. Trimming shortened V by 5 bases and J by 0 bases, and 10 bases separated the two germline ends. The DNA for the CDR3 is TGTGCCAGCAGTCCCGGGCCTGCAACTAATGAAAAACTGTTTTTT. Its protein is CASSPGPATNEKLFF.